The T cell receptor (beta chain) under discussion was sequenced for a study of shared clonotypes between healthy human individuals. Replicate PCRs for unsorted PBMC used approximately 300 ng DNA (approximately 30,000 T cell genomes). Generated by immunoSEQ multiplex PCR, the TCRdb table keeps only in-frame clones and is missing some. The sample records 450,000 or so clones, roughly three quarters being singletons. Looked up from germline, CDR1 is MNHEY and CDR2 is SMNVEV (reference sequence). The CDR3 extends over 13 amino acids. Trimming stripped 4 bases from V and 3 bases from J, with 7 bases between.

The TCR originated in a middle-aged woman in good health. Some clones in this sample may be carry-over from other donors' samples. The chain has TRBV27 and TRBJ1-3; no definite D call. The sequenced sample consisted of PBMCs. Here the CDR3 DNA reads TGTGCCAGCAGTTCGAGGGTTGGAAACACCATATATTTT. Its protein product is CASSSRVGNTIYF.